The next 10 T cell receptor beta chains were all read from a single sample in a study of CD8+ T cells in alopecia areata. Treatment here: oral pan-JAK inhibitor, 5-10 mg twice daily. Investigators isolated RNA and reverse transcribed it into cDNA to act as the sequencing template. The data were produced by immunoSEQ multiplex PCR, yet TCRdb's version contains in-frame clones alone and is incomplete. This table holds about 190,000 clones, 55% to 70% found once. The sequencing here drew on CD4+ T cells sorted from blood, taken at week 4, from a patient treated with tofacitinib. These TCRs come from a human donor with alopecia areata.

This clone has only one observation. This chain uses TRBV5-6 with TRBJ2-1; no clear D. The germline gives CDR1 SGHDT, CDR2 YYEEEE. There are 11 residues in the CDR3. The ends were cut back, 2 bases at V and 8 bases at J, with 5 bases in the middle. The CDR3 loop is CASSFYHEQFF. In DNA, the CDR3 is TGTGCCAGCAGCTTTTACCATGAGCAGTTCTTC.

V and J are TRBV7-3 and TRBJ2-3; 8 nucleotides line up with TRBD2. V trimming: 7 bases; J trimming: 2 bases; junction bases outside the gene matches: 14. In germline, CDR1 is SGHTA, CDR2 FQGTGA. The CDR3 is 17 amino acids. The CDR3 DNA reads TGTGCCAGCACCCCCGGAGGCCCCGGGGGGGACACAGATACGCAGTATTTT. It yields the protein CASTPGGPGGDTDTQYF.

The chain has TRBV7-2 and TRBJ1-2; a possible D gene is TRBD1 (6 bases). Deletions cut 5 bases from V and 2 bases from J, with 12 bases between. Per germline, CDR1 SGHTA and CDR2 FQGNSA. This CDR3 spans 14 amino acids. The CDR3 DNA sequence: TGTGCCAGCAGCCGGGGGCAGTTAAACTATGGCTACACCTTC. Amino acids: CASSRGQLNYGYTF.

This rearrangement joins TRBV7-2 to TRBJ2-3, with TRBD2 identical over 8 bases. Trimming removed 2 bases from V and 9 bases from J; junction bases left unmatched: 10. Germline V lookup: CDR1 SGHTA, CDR2 FQGNSA. The CDR3 length is 15 residues. The CDR3 nucleotides are TGTGCCAGCAGCTTATTAGCGGGACCCCCAAGGACGCAGTATTTT. Translating it yields CASSLLAGPPRTQYF.

The chain joins TRBV28 to TRBJ2-3; D is ambiguous. This CDR3 spans 14 amino acids. Between the trimmed V and J ends, which lost 3 bases and 1 base, there was a span of 8 bases. Germline V lookup: CDR1 MDHEN, CDR2 SYDVKM. CDR3 nucleotide sequence: TGTGCCAGCAGTTTTGAGGACGGCACAGATACGCAGTATTTT. Protein product: CASSFEDGTDTQYF. Variable domain in full (rest from reference TRBV28 and TRBJ2-3): DVKVTQSSRYLVKRTGEKVFLECVQDMDHENMFWYRQDPGLGLRLIYFSYDVKMKEKGDIPEGYSVSREKKERFSLILESASTNQTSMYLCASSFEDGTDTQYFGPGTRLTVL.

The rearrangement uses TRBV2 and TRBJ1-2, with D unresolved. Deletions cut 9 bases from V and 2 bases from J, with 13 bases between. The CDR3 sequence is 13 residues long. Germline values: CDR1 SNHLY, CDR2 FYNNEI. The CDR3 DNA sequence: TGTGCCAGAAGCCGTGGGGAGAACTATGGCTACACCTTC. This codes for CARSRGENYGYTF.

The chain uses TRBV7-2 and TRBJ2-1; 10 nucleotides agree with TRBD1. The CDR3 loop spans 15 amino acids. Trimming removed 4 bases from V and 6 bases from J; junction bases left unmatched: 6. In germline, CDR1 is SGHTA, CDR2 FQGNSA. In nucleotides, the CDR3 is TGTGCCAGCAGCTCGGGACAGGGGCGCGTCAATGAGCAGTTCTTC. This gives the protein CASSSGQGRVNEQFF.

This chain connects TRBV5-1 to TRBJ2-7, with D tentatively TRBD1 or TRBD2 (5 bases each). Per the germline V gene, CDR1 is SGHRS and CDR2 is YFSETQ. This CDR3 region has 14 residues. Deletions cut 4 bases from V and 5 bases from J, with 16 bases between. CDR3 in DNA: TGCGCCAGCAGCCCCCGTGGGACCGTCCACGAGCAGTACTTC. Its protein is CASSPRGTVHEQYF.

The DNA for the CDR3 is TGTGCCATCAGTGAGAGGACTAGCCGAGCGACCCAGTACTTC. The encoded protein is CAISERTSRATQYF. The V and J genes are TRBV10-3 and TRBJ2-5, with 8 bases matching TRBD2. This CDR3 spans 14 amino acids. The ends lost 2 bases at V and 7 bases at J; junction bases unmatched: 6. Germline loops: CDR1 ENHRY, CDR2 SYGVKD.

The sample holds a few counts of this clone. The chain is built from TRBV25-1 and TRBJ1-4; 10 bases are a match to TRBD1. Per germline, CDR1 MGHDK and CDR2 SYGVNS. V lost 4 bases to trimming and J lost 5 bases; unmatched junction nucleotides: 4. This CDR3 has 15 amino acids. The CDR3 is CASSVTGQGNEKLFF. DNA of the CDR3: TGTGCCAGCAGTGTAACGGGACAGGGGAATGAAAAACTGTTTTTT.